This T cell receptor beta chain was documented in a study of CXCR3-negative and CXCR3-positive naive CD8 T cells. Study-wide points: Whereas both naive subsets had comparably high diversity, memory CD8+ cells had much lower diversity.

TRB cDNA libraries were made by UMI-labeled 5' RACE. TCRdb derives one entry per CDR3 protein from the 5' RACE reads, leaving out DNA. The clone table shows 35,000 to 55,000 distinct CDR3 sequences, with the ten largest holding 2% to 2.5%. The CDR3 contains 13 residues. The germline V gene has CDR1 SQVTM and CDR2 ANQGSEA. On this clonotype: What it binds is unknown.

The chain joins TRBV29-1 to TRBJ1-5; TCRdb picks TRBD1, but there is no DNA to check that call. Sequencing input: naive CXCR3- CD8+ T cells from blood. The subset is: CD45RO-CCR7+CD27+CD95- naive CD8+ T cells lacking CXCR3 (TNR3-). This clonotype was obtained from a human donor in good health. Some clones in this sample may be carry-over from other donors' samples. CDR3 amino acids: CSLAPGQGEPQHF.